This T cell receptor (beta chain) originates from a study of T cells in tumors after PD-1 blockade. Overall study context: Prior checkpoint blockade, systemic immunosuppressant use, or anti-cancer therapy within 4 weeks excluded patients. Blood samples averaged roughly 110,000 templates (range about 24,679-260,000) and some 35,000 unique clonotypes.

In the case of this clone: The antigen remains undetermined.

Profiled with immunoSEQ multiplex PCR; TCRdb holds only in-frame clones, not every one. The repertoire holds some 24,000 clones, with about 84% as singletons. Study findings and constraints: Some novel exhausted tumor clones appeared in pre-treatment blood, suggesting peripheral recruitment.

The CDR3 has 14 residues. Trimming took 1 base from V and 8 from J, leaving 12 bases between them. Germline V gives CDR1 SGHRS, CDR2 YFSETQ. The sequences come from PBMCs, collected after anti-PD-1 treatment. This chain connects TRBV5-1 to TRBJ1-4; D unresolved. The origin of this receptor is a human donor with basal cell carcinoma. The CDR3 DNA reads TGCGCCAGCAGCTTGACGTCGGGAAAGGAAAAACTGTTTTTT. Amino acids: CASSLTSGKEKLFF.